This TCR beta chain was recorded in a study of blood T cells in healthy people across ages. Primers used in a second PCR of about 6 to 11 cycles were a sample-barcoded 5' primer and a J-beta primer mix. TCRdb used MiXCR to reprocess the 5' RACE reads, holding one entry per CDR3 protein. The data contain more than 900,000 distinct CDR3 sequences, 29% of them seen just once; the ten biggest clones take up 10%. The germline CDR1 and CDR2 sequences are PRHDT and FYEKMQ (reference sequence). The length of the CDR3 is 14 residues. V lost 8 bases, J lost 2 bases, and 8 bases stayed unmatched. Another study also made use of these data, one on T cells of mothers and their children. This second study says: From each mother came over 9 million TCR beta CDR3 reads, and from each child came approximately 2.8 million.

The sample was blood. This chain connects TRBV13 to TRBJ1-2; 7 bases are shared with TRBD1. This sequence originates from a woman aged 35 to 49 in good health. The CDR3 DNA follows: TGTGCCAGCGGCTCCTTGACAGGGAACTATGGCTACACCTTC. It yields the protein CASGSLTGNYGYTF.